This TCR beta chain is drawn from a study of regulatory T cells in long-lasting Graves disease. Indicated time point: persistent/refractory GD, antithyroid drugs over 5 years with positive TRAb. The TCR library was made from RNA that had been extracted from PBMCs in TRIzol. This CDR3 comprises 13 residues. CDR1 and CDR2 from the germline V gene are SGHAT and FQDESV (reference sequence). The table lists this clonotype with many counts. Relative to the germline gene, one junction end is altered; a read error may explain this. Arm-PCR of CDR3 regions and iRepertoire HTBI primers were used to build TCR beta libraries. Using its own MiXCR run on the multiplex PCR reads, TCRdb lists one record per CDR3 protein. The profile shows almost 350,000 distinct CDR3 sequences, around 19% of them singletons.

The receptor was isolated from a female donor with Graves disease. The source was peripheral blood mononuclear cells (PBMCs), collected when the disease was refractory, from a patient treated with antithyroid drugs. The chain recombines TRBV11-1 with TRBJ1-4; 7 bases line up with TRBD1. The CDR3 loop reads CASSLTRQGVRSF. DNA for the CDR3: TGTGCCAGCAGCCTGACTAGACAGGGAGTACGGTCATTT.